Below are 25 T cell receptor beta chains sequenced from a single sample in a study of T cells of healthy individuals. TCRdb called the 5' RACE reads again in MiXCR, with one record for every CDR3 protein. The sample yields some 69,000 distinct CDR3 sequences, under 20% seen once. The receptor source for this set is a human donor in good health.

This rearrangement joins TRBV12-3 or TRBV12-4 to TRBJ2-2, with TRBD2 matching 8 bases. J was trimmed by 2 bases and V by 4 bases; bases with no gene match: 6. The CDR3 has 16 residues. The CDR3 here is CASSSFSGANTGELFF. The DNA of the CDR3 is TGTGCCAGCAGTTCATTTAGCGGGGCCAACACCGGGGAGCTGTTTTTT.

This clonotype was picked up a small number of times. The CDR3 bases are TGTGCCAGCAGCTCTTCTAGCGGGGCCCTCACAGATACGCAGTATTTT. This codes for CASSSSSGALTDTQYF. The rearrangement uses TRBV7-2 and TRBJ2-3; 9 positions match TRBD2. Germline CDR1 and CDR2: SGHTA and FQGNSA. This CDR3 comprises 16 residues. The V and J ends lost 4 bases and 2 bases, in that order; junction bases with no gene match: 7.

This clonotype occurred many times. Here the CDR3 reads CASRIGRSDTQYF. In DNA form, the CDR3 reads TGTGCCAGCAGAATAGGTCGGTCAGATACGCAGTATTTT. This chain links TRBV12-3 or TRBV12-4 with TRBJ2-3; D is unclear. The CDR3 runs to 13 residues. The V gene lost 6 bases and the J gene lost 4 bases, with 11 bases spanning the gap.

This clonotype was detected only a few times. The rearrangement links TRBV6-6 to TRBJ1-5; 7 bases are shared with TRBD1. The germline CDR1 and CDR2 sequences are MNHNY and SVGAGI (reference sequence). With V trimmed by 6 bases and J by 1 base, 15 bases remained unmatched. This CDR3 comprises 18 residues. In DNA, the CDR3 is TGTGCCAGCAGCCGAATGAGGCTTACAGGGGAAAGCAATCAGCCCCAGCATTTT. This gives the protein CASSRMRLTGESNQPQHF.

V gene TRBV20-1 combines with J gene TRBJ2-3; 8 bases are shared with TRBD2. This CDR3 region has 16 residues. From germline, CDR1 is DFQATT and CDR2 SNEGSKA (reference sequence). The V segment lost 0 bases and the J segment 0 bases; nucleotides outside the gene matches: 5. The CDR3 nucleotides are TGCAGTGCTAGAGATCGCTCGGGAGGGAGCACAGATACGCAGTATTTT. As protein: CSARDRSGGSTDTQYF.

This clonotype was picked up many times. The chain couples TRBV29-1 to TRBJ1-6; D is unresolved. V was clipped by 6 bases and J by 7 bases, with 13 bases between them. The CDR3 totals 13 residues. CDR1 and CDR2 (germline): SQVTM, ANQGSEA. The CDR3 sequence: CSVTALGNSPLHF. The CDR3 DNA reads TGCAGCGTAACCGCCTTAGGGAATTCACCCCTCCACTTT.

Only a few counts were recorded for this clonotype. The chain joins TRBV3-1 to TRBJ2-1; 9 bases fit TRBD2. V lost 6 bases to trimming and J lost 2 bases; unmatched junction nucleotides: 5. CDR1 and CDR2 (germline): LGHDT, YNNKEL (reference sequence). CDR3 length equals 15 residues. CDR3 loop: CASRPAGGPYNEQFF. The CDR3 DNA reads TGTGCCAGCAGACCCGCGGGGGGGCCCTACAATGAGCAGTTCTTC.

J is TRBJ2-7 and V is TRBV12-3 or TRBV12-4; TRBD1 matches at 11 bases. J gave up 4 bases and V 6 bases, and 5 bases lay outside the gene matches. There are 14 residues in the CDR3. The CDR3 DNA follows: TGTGCCAGCAGAGGGACAGGGGGAATGTACGAGCAGTACTTC. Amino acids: CASRGTGGMYEQYF.

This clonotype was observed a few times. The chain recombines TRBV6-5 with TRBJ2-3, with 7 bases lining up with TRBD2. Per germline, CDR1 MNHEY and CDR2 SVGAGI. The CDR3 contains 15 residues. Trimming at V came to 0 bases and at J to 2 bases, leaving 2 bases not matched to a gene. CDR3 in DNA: TGTGCCAGCAGTTACTCGGCGGGGGACACAGATACGCAGTATTTT. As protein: CASSYSAGDTDTQYF.

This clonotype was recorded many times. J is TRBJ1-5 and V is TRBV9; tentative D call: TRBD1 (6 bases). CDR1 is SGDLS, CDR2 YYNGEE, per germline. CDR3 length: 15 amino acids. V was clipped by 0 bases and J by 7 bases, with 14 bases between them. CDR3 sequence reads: CASSVDGGEYQPQHF. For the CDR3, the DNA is TGTGCCAGCAGCGTAGACGGGGGCGAATACCAGCCCCAGCATTTT.

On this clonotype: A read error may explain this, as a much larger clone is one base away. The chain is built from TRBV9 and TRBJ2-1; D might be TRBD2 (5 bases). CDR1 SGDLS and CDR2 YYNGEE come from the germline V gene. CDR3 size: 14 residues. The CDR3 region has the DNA TGTGACAGCAGCGGTTGGGGCTCCTACAATGAGCAGTTCTTC. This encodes CDSSGWGSYNEQFF.

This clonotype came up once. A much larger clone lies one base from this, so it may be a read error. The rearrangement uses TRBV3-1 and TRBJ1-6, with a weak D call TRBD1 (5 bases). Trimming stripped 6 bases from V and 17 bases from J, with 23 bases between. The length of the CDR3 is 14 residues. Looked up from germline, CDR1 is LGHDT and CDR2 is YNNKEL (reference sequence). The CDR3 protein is CASRQPGLGRPIHF. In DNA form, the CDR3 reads TGTGCCAGCAGACAACCGGGACTCGGGCGGCCCATCCACTTT.

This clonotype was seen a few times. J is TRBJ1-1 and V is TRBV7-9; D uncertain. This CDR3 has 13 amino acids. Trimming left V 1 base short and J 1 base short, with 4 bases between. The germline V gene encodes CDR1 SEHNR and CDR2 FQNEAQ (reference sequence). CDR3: CASSLGQNTEAFF. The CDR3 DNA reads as TGTGCCAGCAGCTTAGGACAGAACACTGAAGCTTTCTTT.

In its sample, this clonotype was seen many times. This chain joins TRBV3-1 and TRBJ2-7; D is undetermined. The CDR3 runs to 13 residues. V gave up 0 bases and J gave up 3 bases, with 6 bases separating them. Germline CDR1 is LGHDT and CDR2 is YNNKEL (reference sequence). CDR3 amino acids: CASSQDPVYEQYF. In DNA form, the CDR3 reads TGTGCCAGCAGCCAAGACCCGGTCTACGAGCAGTACTTC.

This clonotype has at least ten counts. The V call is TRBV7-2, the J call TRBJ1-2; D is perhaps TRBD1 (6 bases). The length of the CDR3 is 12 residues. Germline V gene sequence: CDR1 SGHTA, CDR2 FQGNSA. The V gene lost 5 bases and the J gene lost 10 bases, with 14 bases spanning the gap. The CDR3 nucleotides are TGTGCCAGCAGCCCCCACCAGGGGCCCTACACCTTC. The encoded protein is CASSPHQGPYTF.

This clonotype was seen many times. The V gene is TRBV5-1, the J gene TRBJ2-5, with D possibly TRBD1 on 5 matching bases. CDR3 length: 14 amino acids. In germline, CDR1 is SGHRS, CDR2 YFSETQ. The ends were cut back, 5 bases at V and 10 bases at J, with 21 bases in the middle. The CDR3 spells CASRQKDIGRDQYF. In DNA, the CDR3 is TGCGCCAGCAGGCAGAAGGACATCGGTAGGGACCAGTACTTC.

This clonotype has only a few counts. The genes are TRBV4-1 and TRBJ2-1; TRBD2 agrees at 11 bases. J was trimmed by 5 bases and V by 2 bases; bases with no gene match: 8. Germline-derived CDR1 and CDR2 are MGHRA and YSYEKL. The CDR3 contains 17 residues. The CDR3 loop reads CASSQLKLAGGNNEQFF. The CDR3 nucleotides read TGCGCCAGCAGCCAACTAAAATTAGCGGGGGGGAACAATGAGCAGTTCTTC.

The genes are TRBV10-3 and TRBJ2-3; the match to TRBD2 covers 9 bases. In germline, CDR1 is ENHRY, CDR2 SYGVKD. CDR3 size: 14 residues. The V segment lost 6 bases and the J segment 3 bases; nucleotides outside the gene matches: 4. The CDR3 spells CAISFSGRTDTQYF. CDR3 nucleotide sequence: TGTGCCATCAGCTTTAGCGGGAGAACAGATACGCAGTATTTT.

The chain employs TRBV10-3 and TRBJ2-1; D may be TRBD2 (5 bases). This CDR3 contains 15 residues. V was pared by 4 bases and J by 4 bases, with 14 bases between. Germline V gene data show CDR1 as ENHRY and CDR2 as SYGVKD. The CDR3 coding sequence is TGTGCCATCAGTGCCGAAGCGGAAACATACAATGAGCAGTTCTTC. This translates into CAISAEAETYNEQFF.

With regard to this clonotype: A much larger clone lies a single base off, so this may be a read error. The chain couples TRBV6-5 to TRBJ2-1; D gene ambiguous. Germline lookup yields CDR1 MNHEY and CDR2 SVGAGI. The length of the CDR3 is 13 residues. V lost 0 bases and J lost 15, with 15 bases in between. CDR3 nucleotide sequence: TGTGCCAGCAGTTACTCGGTCAGATATCCTTGGTTCTTC. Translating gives CASSYSVRYPWFF.

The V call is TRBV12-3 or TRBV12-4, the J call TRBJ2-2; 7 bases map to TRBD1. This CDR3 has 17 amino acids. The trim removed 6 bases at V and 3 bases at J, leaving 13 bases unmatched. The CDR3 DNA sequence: TGTGCCAGCAGCTCAAACAGACAGGGATCGTACACCGGGGAGCTGTTTTTT. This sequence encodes CASSSNRQGSYTGELFF.

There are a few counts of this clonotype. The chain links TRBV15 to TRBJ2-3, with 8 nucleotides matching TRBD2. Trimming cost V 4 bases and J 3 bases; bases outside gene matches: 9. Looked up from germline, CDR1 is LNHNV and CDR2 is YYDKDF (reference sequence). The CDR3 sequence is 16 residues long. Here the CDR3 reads CATSTPRGGGTDTQYF. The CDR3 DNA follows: TGTGCCACCAGCACCCCGAGAGGCGGGGGGACAGATACGCAGTATTTT.

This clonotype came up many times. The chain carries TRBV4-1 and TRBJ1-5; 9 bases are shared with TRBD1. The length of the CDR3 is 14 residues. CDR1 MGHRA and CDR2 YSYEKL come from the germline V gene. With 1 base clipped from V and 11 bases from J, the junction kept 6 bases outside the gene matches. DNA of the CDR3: TGCGCCAGCAGCCAAGCCCCGAGGACAGGGGCCCAGCATTTT. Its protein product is CASSQAPRTGAQHF.

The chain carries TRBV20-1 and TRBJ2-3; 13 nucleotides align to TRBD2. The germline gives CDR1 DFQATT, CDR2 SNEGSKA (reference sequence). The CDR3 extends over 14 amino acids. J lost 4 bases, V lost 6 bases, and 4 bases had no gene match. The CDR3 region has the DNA TGCAGTGCCCCGACTAGCGGGGGGCCAGATACGCAGTATTTT. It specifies CSAPTSGGPDTQYF.

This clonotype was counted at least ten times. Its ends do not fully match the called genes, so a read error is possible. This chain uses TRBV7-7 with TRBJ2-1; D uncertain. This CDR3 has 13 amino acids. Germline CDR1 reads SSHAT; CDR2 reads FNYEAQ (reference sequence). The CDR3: CASSYQTSYEQFF. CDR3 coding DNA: TGTGCTAGCAGCTATCAGACCAGCTATGAGCAGTTCTTC.